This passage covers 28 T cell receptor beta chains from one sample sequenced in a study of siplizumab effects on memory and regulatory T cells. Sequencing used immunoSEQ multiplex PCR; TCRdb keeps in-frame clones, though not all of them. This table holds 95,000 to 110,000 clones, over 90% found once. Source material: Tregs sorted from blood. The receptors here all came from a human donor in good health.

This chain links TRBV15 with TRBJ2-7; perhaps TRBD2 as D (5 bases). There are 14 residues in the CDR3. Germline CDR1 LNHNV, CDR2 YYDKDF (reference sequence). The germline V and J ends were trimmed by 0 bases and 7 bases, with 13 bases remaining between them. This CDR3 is CATSRDLLGREQYF. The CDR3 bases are TGTGCCACCAGCAGAGATCTACTAGGCAGGGAGCAGTACTTC.

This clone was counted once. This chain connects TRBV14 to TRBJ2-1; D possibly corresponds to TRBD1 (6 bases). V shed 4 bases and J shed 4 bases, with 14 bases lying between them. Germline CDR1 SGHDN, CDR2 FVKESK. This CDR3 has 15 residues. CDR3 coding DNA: TGTGCCAGCAGCCTAAGGCAGGGGATTTACAATGAGCAGTTCTTC. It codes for CASSLRQGIYNEQFF.

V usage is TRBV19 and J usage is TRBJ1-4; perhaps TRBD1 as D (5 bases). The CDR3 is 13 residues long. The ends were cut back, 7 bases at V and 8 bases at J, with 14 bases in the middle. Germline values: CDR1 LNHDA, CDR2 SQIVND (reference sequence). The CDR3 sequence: CASISSGGEKLFF. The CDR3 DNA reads TGTGCCAGTATATCTTCGGGGGGAGAAAAACTGTTTTTT.

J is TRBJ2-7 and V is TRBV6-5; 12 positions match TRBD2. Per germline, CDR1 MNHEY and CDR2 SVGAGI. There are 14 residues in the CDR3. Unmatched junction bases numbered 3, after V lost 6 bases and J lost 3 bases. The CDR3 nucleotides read TGTGCCAGCAGACCTAGCGGGAGGGTCTACGAGCAGTACTTC. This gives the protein CASRPSGRVYEQYF.

CDR3 in amino acids: CASSRSYEQYF. The CDR3 DNA reads as TGTGCCAGCAGCCGCTCCTACGAGCAGTACTTC. The V gene is TRBV5-6, the J gene TRBJ2-7; no firm D call. The V end was cut by 4 bases, the J end by 0 bases, with 2 bases between. This CDR3 spans 11 amino acids. Germline V lookup: CDR1 SGHDT, CDR2 YYEEEE.

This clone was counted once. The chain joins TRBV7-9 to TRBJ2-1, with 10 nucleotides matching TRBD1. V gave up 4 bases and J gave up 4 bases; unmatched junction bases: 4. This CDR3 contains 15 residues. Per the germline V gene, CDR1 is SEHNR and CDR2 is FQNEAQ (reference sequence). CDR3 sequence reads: CASSSGQGSYNEQFF. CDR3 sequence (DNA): TGTGCCAGCAGCTCGGGACAGGGGTCATACAATGAGCAGTTCTTC.

CDR3 nucleotides: TGTGCCAGCAGTATCCCCCGGGACAGCCCTACCGCTAACTATGGCTACACCTTC. It codes for CASSIPRDSPTANYGYTF. The gene calls are TRBV2 and TRBJ1-2; 7 bases are a match to TRBD1. The V gene's germline CDR1 is SNHLY and CDR2 FYNNEI. V lost 5 bases to trimming and J lost 0 bases; unmatched junction nucleotides: 15. The CDR3 extends over 18 amino acids.

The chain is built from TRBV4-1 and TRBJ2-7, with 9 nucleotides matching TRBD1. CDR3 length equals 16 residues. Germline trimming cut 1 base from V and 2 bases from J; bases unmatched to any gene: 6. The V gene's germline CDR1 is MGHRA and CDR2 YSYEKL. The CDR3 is CASSQAGTGFPYEQYF. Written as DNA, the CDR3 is TGCGCCAGCAGCCAAGCCGGGACAGGGTTTCCCTACGAGCAGTACTTC.

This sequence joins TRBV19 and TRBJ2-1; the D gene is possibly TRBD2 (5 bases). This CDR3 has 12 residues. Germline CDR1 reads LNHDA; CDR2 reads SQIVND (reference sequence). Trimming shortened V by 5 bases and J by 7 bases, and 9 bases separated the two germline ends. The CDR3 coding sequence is TGTGCCAGTAGTCTTGAGGGAAATGAGCAGTTCTTC. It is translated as CASSLEGNEQFF.

This CDR3 reads CASSLQGSLLYEQYF. CDR3 in DNA: TGTGCCAGCAGTTTACAGGGGTCTCTTTTGTACGAGCAGTACTTC. This sequence joins TRBV6-5 and TRBJ2-7, with TRBD1 identical over 7 bases. After removal of 4 bases from V and 4 bases from J, the junction contained 10 bases not matched to a gene. The germline CDR1 and CDR2 sequences are MNHEY and SVGAGI. The CDR3 is made up of 15 amino acids.

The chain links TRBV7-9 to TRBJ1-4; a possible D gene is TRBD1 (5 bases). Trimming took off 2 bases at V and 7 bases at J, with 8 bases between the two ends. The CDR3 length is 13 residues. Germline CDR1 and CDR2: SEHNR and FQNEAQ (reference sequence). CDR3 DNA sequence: TGTGCCAGCAGCTTATCTGGGGGTGAAAAACTGTTTTTT. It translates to CASSLSGGEKLFF.

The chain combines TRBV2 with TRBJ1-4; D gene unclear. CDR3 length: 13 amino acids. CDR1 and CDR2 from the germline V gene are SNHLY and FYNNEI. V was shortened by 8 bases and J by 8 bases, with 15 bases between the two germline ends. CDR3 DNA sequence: TGTGCCAGCCGGTCACTTCCCGAAGAAAAACTGTTTTTT. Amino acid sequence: CASRSLPEEKLFF.

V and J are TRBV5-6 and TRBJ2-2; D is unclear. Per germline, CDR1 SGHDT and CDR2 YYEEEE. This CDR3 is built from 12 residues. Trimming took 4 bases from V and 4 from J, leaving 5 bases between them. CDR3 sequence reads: CASSRSTGELFF. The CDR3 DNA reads TGTGCCAGCAGCCGGAGCACCGGGGAGCTGTTTTTT.

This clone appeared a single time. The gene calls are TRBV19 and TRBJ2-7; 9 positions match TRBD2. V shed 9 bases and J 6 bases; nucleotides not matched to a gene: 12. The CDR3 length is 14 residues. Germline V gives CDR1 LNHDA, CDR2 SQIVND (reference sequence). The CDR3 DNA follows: TGTGCCAGCGCCTCTAGCGGGGCTTGGGCCGAGCAGTACTTC. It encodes CASASSGAWAEQYF.

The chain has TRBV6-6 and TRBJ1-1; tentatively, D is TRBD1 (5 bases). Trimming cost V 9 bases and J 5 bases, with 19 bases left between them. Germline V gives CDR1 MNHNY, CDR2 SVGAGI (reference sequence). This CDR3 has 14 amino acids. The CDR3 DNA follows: TGTGCCAGTTTGGGACGGTCCTATGGGACTGAAGCTTTCTTT. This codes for CASLGRSYGTEAFF.

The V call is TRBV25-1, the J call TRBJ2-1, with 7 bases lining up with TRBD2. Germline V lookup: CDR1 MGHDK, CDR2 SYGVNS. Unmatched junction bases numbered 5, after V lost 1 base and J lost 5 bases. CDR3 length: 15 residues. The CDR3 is CASSEFGGINNEQFF. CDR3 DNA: TGTGCCAGCAGTGAATTCGGGGGGATCAACAATGAGCAGTTCTTC.

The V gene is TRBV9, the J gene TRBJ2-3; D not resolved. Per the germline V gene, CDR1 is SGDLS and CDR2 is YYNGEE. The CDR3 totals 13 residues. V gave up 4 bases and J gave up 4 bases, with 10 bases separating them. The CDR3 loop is CASSPLGADTQYF. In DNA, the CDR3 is TGTGCCAGCAGCCCCCTTGGCGCAGATACGCAGTATTTT. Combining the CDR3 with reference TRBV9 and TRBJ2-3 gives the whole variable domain DSGVTQTPKHLITATGQRVTLRCSPRSGDLSVYWYQQSLDQGLQFLIQYYNGEERAKGNILERFSAQQFPDLHSELNLSSLELGDSALYFCASSPLGADTQYFGPGTRLTVL.

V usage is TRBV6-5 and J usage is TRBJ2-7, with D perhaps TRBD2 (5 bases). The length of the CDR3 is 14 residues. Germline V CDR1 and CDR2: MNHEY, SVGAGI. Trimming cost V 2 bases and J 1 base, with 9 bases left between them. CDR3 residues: CASSYAGVSYEQYF. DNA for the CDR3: TGTGCCAGCAGTTACGCGGGTGTTTCCTACGAGCAGTACTTC.

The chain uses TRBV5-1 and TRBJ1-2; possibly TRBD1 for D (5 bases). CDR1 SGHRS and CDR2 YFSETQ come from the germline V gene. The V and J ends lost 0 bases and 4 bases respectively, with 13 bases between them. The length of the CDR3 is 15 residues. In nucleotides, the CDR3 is TGCGCCAGCAGCTTGGCCTCAGGGAAAGGCTATGGCTACACCTTC. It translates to CASSLASGKGYGYTF.

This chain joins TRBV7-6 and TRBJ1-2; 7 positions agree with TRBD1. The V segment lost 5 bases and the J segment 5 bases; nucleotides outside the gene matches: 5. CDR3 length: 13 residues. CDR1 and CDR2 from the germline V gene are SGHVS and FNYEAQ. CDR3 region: CASSPNRGYGYTF. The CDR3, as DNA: TGTGCCAGCAGCCCAAACAGGGGTTATGGCTACACCTTC.

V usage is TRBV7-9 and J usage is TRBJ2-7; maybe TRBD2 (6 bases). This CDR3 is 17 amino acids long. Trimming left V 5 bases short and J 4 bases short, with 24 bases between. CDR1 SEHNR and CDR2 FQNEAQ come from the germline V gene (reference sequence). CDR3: CASSPHPTRTVLYEQYF. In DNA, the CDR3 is TGTGCCAGCAGCCCCCACCCGACTAGAACAGTATTGTACGAGCAGTACTTC.

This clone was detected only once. The CDR3 protein is CASSYNKHSTDTQYF. As DNA, the CDR3 is TGTGCCAGCAGCTACAATAAACATAGCACAGATACGCAGTATTTT. The V and J genes are TRBV6-6 and TRBJ2-3; no firm D call. The CDR3 is made up of 15 amino acids. Per germline, CDR1 MNHNY and CDR2 SVGAGI (reference sequence). V lost 6 bases and J lost 0, with 13 bases in between.

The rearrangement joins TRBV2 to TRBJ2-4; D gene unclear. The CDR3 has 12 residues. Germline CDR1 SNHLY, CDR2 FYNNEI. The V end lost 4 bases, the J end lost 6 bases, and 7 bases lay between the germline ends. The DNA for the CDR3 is TGTGCCAGCAGTGTCAGGATAAACATTCAGTACTTC. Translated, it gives CASSVRINIQYF.

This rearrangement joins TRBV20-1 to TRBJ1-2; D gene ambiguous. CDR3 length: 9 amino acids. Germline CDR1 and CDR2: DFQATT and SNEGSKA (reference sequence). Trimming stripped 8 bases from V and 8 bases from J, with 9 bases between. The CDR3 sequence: CSPEGGYTF. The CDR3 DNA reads TGCAGTCCCGAAGGAGGCTACACCTTC.

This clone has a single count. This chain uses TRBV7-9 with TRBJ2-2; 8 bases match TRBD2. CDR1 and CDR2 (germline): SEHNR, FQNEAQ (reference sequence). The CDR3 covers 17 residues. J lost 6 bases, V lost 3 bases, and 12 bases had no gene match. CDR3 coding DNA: TGTGCCAGCAGCTTCCCAATTAGCGGGGCGGGTTCCGGGGAGCTGTTTTTT. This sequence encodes CASSFPISGAGSGELFF.

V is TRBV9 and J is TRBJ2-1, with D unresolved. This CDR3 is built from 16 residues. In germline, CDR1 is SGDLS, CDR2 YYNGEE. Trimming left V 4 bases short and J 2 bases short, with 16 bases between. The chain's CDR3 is CASSPLGAQPYNEQFF. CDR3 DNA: TGTGCCAGCAGCCCGCTAGGCGCCCAACCCTACAATGAGCAGTTCTTC.

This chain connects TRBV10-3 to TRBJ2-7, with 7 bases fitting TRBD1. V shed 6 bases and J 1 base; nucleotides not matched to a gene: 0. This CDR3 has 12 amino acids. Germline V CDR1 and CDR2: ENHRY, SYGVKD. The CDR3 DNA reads TGTGCCATCAGGGACAGGTCCTACGAGCAGTACTTC. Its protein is CAIRDRSYEQYF.

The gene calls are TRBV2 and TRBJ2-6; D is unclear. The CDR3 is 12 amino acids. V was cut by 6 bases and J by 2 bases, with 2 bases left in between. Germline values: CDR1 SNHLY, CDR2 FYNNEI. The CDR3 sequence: CASRAGANVLTF. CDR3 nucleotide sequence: TGTGCCAGCAGGGCTGGGGCCAACGTCCTGACTTTC.